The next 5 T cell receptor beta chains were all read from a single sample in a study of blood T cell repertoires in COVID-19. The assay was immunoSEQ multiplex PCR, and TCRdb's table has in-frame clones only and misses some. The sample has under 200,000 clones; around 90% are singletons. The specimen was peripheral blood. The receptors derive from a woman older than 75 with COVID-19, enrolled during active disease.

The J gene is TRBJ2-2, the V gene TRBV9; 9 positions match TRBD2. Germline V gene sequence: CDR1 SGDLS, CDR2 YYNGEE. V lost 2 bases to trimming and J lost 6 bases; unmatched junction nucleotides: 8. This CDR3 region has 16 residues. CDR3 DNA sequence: TGTGCCAGCAGCGTGTTGACTAGCGGTTACCCCGGGGAGCTGTTTTTT. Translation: CASSVLTSGYPGELFF.

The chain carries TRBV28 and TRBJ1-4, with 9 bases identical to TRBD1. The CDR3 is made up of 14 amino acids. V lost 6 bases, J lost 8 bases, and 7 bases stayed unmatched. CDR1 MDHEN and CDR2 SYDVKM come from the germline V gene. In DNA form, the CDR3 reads TGTGCCAGCAGAGGGACAGGGAGGGAAGAAAAACTGTTTTTT. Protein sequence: CASRGTGREEKLFF.

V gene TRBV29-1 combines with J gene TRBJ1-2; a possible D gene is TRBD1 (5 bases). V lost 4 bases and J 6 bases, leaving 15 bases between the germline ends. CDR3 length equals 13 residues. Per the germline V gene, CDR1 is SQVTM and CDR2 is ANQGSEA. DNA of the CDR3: TGCAGCGTTGCGGCCAAGAAAGGGGATGGCTACACCTTC. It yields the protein CSVAAKKGDGYTF.

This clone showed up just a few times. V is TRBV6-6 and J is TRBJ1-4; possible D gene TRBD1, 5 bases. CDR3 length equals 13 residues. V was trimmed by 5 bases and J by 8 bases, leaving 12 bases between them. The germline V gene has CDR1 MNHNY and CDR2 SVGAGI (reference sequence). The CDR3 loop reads CASSTSPGEKLFF. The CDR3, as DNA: TGTGCCAGCAGTACCAGCCCAGGGGAAAAACTGTTTTTT.

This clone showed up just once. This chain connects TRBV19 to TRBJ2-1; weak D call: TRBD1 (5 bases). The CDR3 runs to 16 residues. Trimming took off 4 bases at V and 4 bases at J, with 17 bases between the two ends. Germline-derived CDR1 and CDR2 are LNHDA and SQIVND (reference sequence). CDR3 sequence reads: CASSSGQLVLYNEQFF. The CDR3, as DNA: TGTGCCAGTAGTAGCGGACAATTGGTCCTTTACAATGAGCAGTTCTTC.